This TCR beta chain stems from a study of cytotoxic CD8 clonotypes in ibrutinib-treated CLL. The table came from immunoSEQ multiplex PCR; TCRdb's copy has only in-frame clones and leaves some out. The repertoire holds around 26,000 clones, about 69% seen once, with over 35% in the top ten. This clone was counted only a few times. Per the germline V gene, CDR1 is LNHDA and CDR2 is SQIVND (reference sequence). The CDR3 loop spans 13 amino acids. Trimming left V 5 bases short and J 8 bases short, with 13 bases between. Sample: PBMCs, taken after 12 months of ibrutinib treatment. The TCR sequence derives from a human donor with chronic lymphocytic leukemia. The V and J genes are TRBV19 and TRBJ2-1; tentatively, D is TRBD2 (6 bases). The CDR3 nucleotides read TGTGCCAGTAGTGCGGGGATTAGGGATGAGCAGTTCTTC. This encodes CASSAGIRDEQFF.